The next 23 T cell receptor beta chains were all read from a single sample in a study of blood T cells in healthy people across ages. Combining a sample-barcoded 5' primer with a J-beta primer mix, a second PCR ran for roughly 6 to 12 cycles. A single record per CDR3 protein comes from TCRdb applying MiXCR to the 5' RACE reads. Among approximately 810,000 distinct CDR3 sequences listed, roughly 26% were seen once. The sample comprised blood. The source is an elderly woman in good health.

This clonotype was counted at least ten times. The chain joins TRBV6-2 or TRBV6-3 to TRBJ1-2; D is possibly TRBD1 (5 bases). The CDR3 length is 13 residues. Germline CDR1 reads MNHEY; CDR2 reads SVGEGT. V shed 7 bases and J shed 2 bases, with 11 bases lying between them. The CDR3 sequence is CASMGQGNYGYTF. CDR3 bases: TGTGCCAGCATGGGGCAGGGCAACTATGGCTACACCTTC.

Concerning this clonotype: A much larger clone lies one base from this, so it may be a read error. As the CDR3 is not closed by the conserved phenylalanine or tryptophan, this likely results from a read error. The chain recombines TRBV20-1 with TRBJ2-4; perhaps TRBD1 as D (6 bases). The tail of the sequence fits TRBJ2-5 better, so the J call may be wrong. The CDR3 covers 12 residues. Germline V gives CDR1 DFQATT, CDR2 SNEGSKA (reference sequence). The CDR3 coding sequence is TGCAGTAGTGAGAGGGGGCAAGAGACCCAGTACTCC. This sequence encodes CSSERGQETQYS.

A word on this clonotype: This could be a read error, since a much larger clone is one nucleotide away. The chain employs TRBV20-1 and TRBJ2-1; D gene unclear. The DNA end is a closer match to TRBJ2-7, so the J assignment may be wrong. From germline, CDR1 is DFQATT and CDR2 SNEGSKA (reference sequence). This CDR3 spans 13 amino acids. The CDR3 spells CSAPESSYNEQYF. The CDR3 coding sequence is TGCAGTGCCCCAGAGTCCTCCTACAATGAGCAGTACTTC.

This rearrangement joins TRBV7-2 to TRBJ2-7; possibly TRBD2 for D (7 bases). The CDR3 sequence is 16 residues long. Germline values: CDR1 SGHTA, CDR2 FQGNSA. The V and J ends lost 5 bases and 0 bases respectively, with 17 bases between them. CDR3 in amino acids: CASSPGEGGPSYEQYF. CDR3 DNA sequence: TGTGCCAGCAGCCCCGGGGAGGGGGGGCCCTCCTACGAGCAGTACTTC.

This clonotype was counted between two and nine times. The chain joins TRBV6-6 to TRBJ1-6; D not certain. The germline V and J ends were trimmed by 1 base and 7 bases, with 11 bases remaining between them. The CDR3 runs to 15 residues. Germline loops: CDR1 MNHNY, CDR2 SVGAGI (reference sequence). The CDR3 here is CASSYLPAENSPLHF. For the CDR3, the DNA is TGTGCCAGCAGTTACTTGCCAGCAGAGAATTCACCCCTCCACTTT.

This rearrangement joins TRBV5-5 to TRBJ1-2, with no clear D. CDR1 is SGHKS and CDR2 is YYEKEE in the germline V gene (reference sequence). Between the trimmed V and J ends, which lost 4 bases and 0 bases, there was a span of 13 bases. This CDR3 is built from 15 residues. The CDR3 protein is CASSGRGVANYGYTF. In nucleotides, the CDR3 is TGTGCCAGCAGCGGTCGGGGAGTAGCTAACTATGGCTACACCTTC.

In its sample, this clonotype was seen once. A much larger clonotype is one base distant, so this may be a read error. The chain carries TRBV6-2 or TRBV6-3 and TRBJ1-2, with TRBD1 matching 11 bases. The ends lost 6 bases at V and 3 bases at J; junction bases unmatched: 9. The germline V gene has CDR1 MNHEY and CDR2 SVGEGT. This CDR3 is built from 16 residues. In DNA form, the CDR3 reads TGTGCCAGCAGGGCGCCGCCGGGACAGGGGGACTATGGCTACACCTTC. Residues: CASRAPPGQGDYGYTF.

The V gene is TRBV4-3, the J gene TRBJ2-3; 10 nucleotides match TRBD2. V dropped 0 bases and J dropped 3; count of bases not matched to a gene: 9. CDR3 length: 18 residues. Per the germline V gene, CDR1 is LGHNA and CDR2 is YSLEER. The CDR3 nucleotides are TGCGCCAGCAGCCAAGAGGCCACGGGTAGCGGGAGGACAGATACGCAGTATTTT. Protein sequence: CASSQEATGSGRTDTQYF.

As concerns this clonotype: A much larger clone lies one base from this, so it may be a read error. The rearrangement joins TRBV21-1 to TRBJ2-1. TRBV21-1 is reported as a pseudogene. The CDR3 sequence is 11 residues long. In DNA, the CDR3 is TGTGCCAGTCAAAACCCCGATGAGCGGTTCTTC. Translated, it gives CASQNPDERFF.

To note about this clonotype: A single base separates this from a much larger clone, so it may be a read error. This chain links TRBV7-2 with TRBJ2-1; the match to TRBD2 covers 7 bases. CDR3 length: 17 residues. Germline assignment: CDR1 SGHTA and CDR2 FQGNSA. The CDR3 DNA sequence: TGTGCCAGCAGCCCCCGACTAGCACGGAGCTCCTGCAATGAGCAGTTCTTC. Its protein is CASSPRLARSSCNEQFF.

This clonotype was counted ten times or more. CDR3 in DNA: TGTGCCAGCAACATCCAGGGGTATAGCAATCAGCCCCAGCATTTT. The encoded protein is CASNIQGYSNQPQHF. This chain uses TRBV6-2 or TRBV6-3 with TRBJ1-5; tentative D call: TRBD1 (6 bases). The CDR3 covers 15 residues. Trimming cost V 7 bases and J 0 bases, with 13 bases left between them. Germline CDR1 reads MNHEY; CDR2 reads SVGEGT.

The chain links TRBV6-2 or TRBV6-3 to TRBJ2-2; 10 bases fit TRBD1. The CDR3 totals 15 residues. Trimming took 7 bases from V and 1 from J; bases not matched to a gene: 3. Germline V gives CDR1 MNHEY, CDR2 SVGEGT. The CDR3 DNA is TGTGCCAGCAATGACAGGGGGCGGAACACCGGGGAGCTGTTTTTT. This codes for CASNDRGRNTGELFF.

V and J are TRBV27 and TRBJ2-2; D unclear. Trimming removed 4 bases from V and 4 bases from J, with 4 bases in between. The CDR3 has 12 residues. Germline lookup yields CDR1 MNHEY and CDR2 SMNVEV (reference sequence). The CDR3 nucleotides read TGTGCCAGCAGTTGGGTCACCGGGGAGCTGTTTTTT. Translating it yields CASSWVTGELFF.

Comment on this clonotype: A much larger clone differs by one base, so this may be a read error. The chain is built from TRBV28 and TRBJ1-2; 7 positions agree with TRBD1. The CDR3 has 14 residues. Germline V gives CDR1 MDHEN, CDR2 SYDVKM. CDR3 DNA: TGTGCCGGCAGACACAACAGGGGCCTCTATGGCTACACCTTC. Translation: CAGRHNRGLYGYTF.

A remark on this clonotype: A much more abundant neighbour one base away suggests this may be a read error. The genes are TRBV20-1 and TRBJ2-1; 9 positions agree with TRBD1. The trim removed 5 bases at V and 10 bases at J, leaving 9 bases unmatched. Germline CDR1 reads DFQATT; CDR2 reads SNEGSKA (reference sequence). The CDR3 loop spans 13 amino acids. This chain's CDR3 is CSASGQGCWEQFF. CDR3 sequence (DNA): TGCAGTGCTTCGGGACAGGGCTGTTGGGAGCAGTTCTTC.

The chain has TRBV9 and TRBJ2-6, with unresolved D. With 0 bases removed from V and 10 bases from J, the gap between germline ends came to 14 bases. CDR3 size: 15 residues. Germline loops: CDR1 SGDLS, CDR2 YYNGEE. For the CDR3, the DNA is TGTGCCAGCAGCGTAGAGTCAGAGATATCTAACGTCCTGACTTTC. Translating it yields CASSVESEISNVLTF.

As to this clonotype: A read error may explain this, as a much larger clone is one base away. The gene calls are TRBV5-1 and TRBJ2-7; D may be TRBD1 or TRBD2 (5 bases each). CDR3 length: 13 residues. Germline CDR1 and CDR2: SGHRS and YFSETQ. Trimming pared 3 bases from V and 10 bases from J, leaving 17 bases between. The CDR3 protein is CASSSPRGEAQYF. The CDR3 bases are TGCGCCAGCAGCTCCCCGAGGGGAGAGGCCCAGTACTTC. Variable domain in full (rest from reference TRBV5-1 and TRBJ2-7): KAGVTQTPRYLIKTRGQQVTLSCSPISGHRSVSWYQQTPGQGLQFLFEYFSETQRNKGNFPGRFSGRQFSNSRSEMNVSTLELGDSALYLCASSSPRGEAQYFGPGTRLTVT.

Of note for this clonotype: Compared with germline, one end of the junction differs, possibly owing to a read error. The genes are TRBV11-2 and TRBJ2-1; 10 positions agree with TRBD2. Germline CDR1 is SGHAT and CDR2 is FQNNGV. This CDR3 is 18 amino acids long. CDR3 sequence reads: CASSLYPWTSGSYNGQFF. CDR3 DNA: TGTGCCAGCAGCTTATACCCGTGGACTAGCGGTTCCTACAATGGGCAGTTCTTC.

This clonotype was detected ten times or more. The V call is TRBV7-2, the J call TRBJ1-5; tentative D call: TRBD1 (5 bases). CDR1 and CDR2 (germline): SGHTA, FQGNSA. V was shortened by 5 bases and J by 4 bases, with 12 bases between the two germline ends. The CDR3 is 14 amino acids. In DNA, the CDR3 is TGTGCCAGCAGCCCCGTGGGGGGGAATCAGCCCCAGCATTTT. It specifies CASSPVGGNQPQHF.

This clonotype was seen only a few times. Being one base from a much bigger clone, this may be a read error. The chain couples TRBV5-4 to TRBJ2-1; 8 bases fit TRBD2. CDR3 length equals 15 residues. Trimming removed 4 bases from V and 3 bases from J; junction bases left unmatched: 6. Germline V lookup: CDR1 SGHNT, CDR2 YYREEE (reference sequence). Written as DNA, the CDR3 is TGTGCCAGCAGCCCTGCCGGGACTAGCTACAATGAGCAGTTCTTC. Translation: CASSPAGTSYNEQFF.

In the case of this clonotype: This may stem from a read error, because a much larger clone lies one nucleotide away. V usage is TRBV20-1 and J usage is TRBJ1-5; D gene unclear. Germline assignment: CDR1 DFQATT and CDR2 SNEGSKA (reference sequence). The CDR3 sequence is 10 residues long. The chain's CDR3 is CSASHQPPHF. CDR3 DNA sequence: TGCAGTGCTAGTCATCAGCCCCCGCATTTT.

Here the CDR3 reads CSRAGGPQSPNEQFF. The CDR3 DNA reads as TGCAGTAGGGCGGGAGGGCCCCAGAGTCCCAATGAGCAGTTCTTC. The rearrangement uses TRBV20-1 and TRBJ2-1, with TRBD2 identical over 9 bases. V shed 8 bases, J shed 6 bases, and the junction held 14 bases outside the gene matches. The CDR3 totals 15 residues. Looked up from germline, CDR1 is DFQATT and CDR2 is SNEGSKA (reference sequence).

In this sample, this clonotype turned up a few times. The chain recombines TRBV14 with TRBJ2-5; 11 positions match TRBD2. Per germline, CDR1 SGHDN and CDR2 FVKESK. The J segment lost 5 bases and the V segment lost 1 base, leaving 9 bases of the junction unmatched. CDR3 size: 17 residues. In DNA, the CDR3 is TGTGCCAGCAGCCAAGGGTCCCTAGCGGGGGGATCGGAGACCCAGTACTTC. This codes for CASSQGSLAGGSETQYF.